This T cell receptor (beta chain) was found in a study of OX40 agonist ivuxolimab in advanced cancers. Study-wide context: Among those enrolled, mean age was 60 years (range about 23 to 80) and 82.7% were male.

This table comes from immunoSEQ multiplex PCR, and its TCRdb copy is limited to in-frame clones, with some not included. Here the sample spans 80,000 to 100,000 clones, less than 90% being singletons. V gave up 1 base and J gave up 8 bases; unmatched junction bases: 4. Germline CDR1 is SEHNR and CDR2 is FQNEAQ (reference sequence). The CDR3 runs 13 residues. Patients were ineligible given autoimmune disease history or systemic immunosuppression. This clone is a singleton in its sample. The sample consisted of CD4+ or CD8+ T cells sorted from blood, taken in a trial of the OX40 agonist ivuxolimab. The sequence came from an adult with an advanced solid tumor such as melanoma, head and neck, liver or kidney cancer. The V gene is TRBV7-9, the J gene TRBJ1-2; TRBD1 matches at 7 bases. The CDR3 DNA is TGTGCCAGCAGCTTAGGGGACAGCAGGGGCTACACCTTC. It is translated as CASSLGDSRGYTF.